The 8 T cell receptor beta chains below were found in one sample sequenced in a study of identical twins. MiXCR, applied by TCRdb to the 5' RACE reads, yields one record per CDR3 protein. The sample carries about 530,000 distinct CDR3 sequences, around 15% recorded once. These data were likewise used in another study, on yellow fever vaccine responses in identical twins.

Source material: CD4+ T cells sorted from blood. The receptors originated from a woman aged 18 to 35 in good health.

V and J are TRBV11-2 and TRBJ2-7; weak D call: TRBD1 (6 bases). CDR1 and CDR2 from the germline V gene are SGHAT and FQNNGV. Trimming removed 3 bases at V and 2 bases at J, with 14 bases between. This CDR3 has 15 residues. In nucleotides, the CDR3 is TGTGCCAGCAGCTTGTATTGGGGGCCCCCCTACGAGCAGTACTTC. Translating it yields CASSLYWGPPYEQYF.

This clonotype was counted a few times. The genes are TRBV5-5 and TRBJ2-2; tentative D call: TRBD1 (7 bases). Germline loops: CDR1 SGHKS, CDR2 YYEKEE (reference sequence). V lost 2 bases and J 7 bases, leaving 18 bases between the germline ends. This CDR3 has 16 amino acids. CDR3 region: CASSFSGGPSGGELFF. The CDR3 DNA reads as TGTGCCAGCAGCTTTTCAGGGGGGCCGTCCGGCGGGGAGCTGTTTTTT. The full variable domain, with the rest looked up from reference TRBV5-5 and TRBJ2-2, is DAGVTQSPTHLIKTRGQQVTLRCSPISGHKSVSWYQQVLGQGPQFIFQYYEKEERGRGNFPDRFSARQFPNYSSELNVNALLLGDSALYLCASSFSGGPSGGELFFGEGSRLTVL.

The sample holds a few counts of this clonotype. The chain uses TRBV7-9 and TRBJ2-5; D unresolved. Germline-derived CDR1 and CDR2 are SEHNR and FQNEAQ (reference sequence). The V end lost 4 bases, the J end lost 5 bases, and 17 bases lay between the germline ends. This CDR3 has 15 amino acids. The CDR3 region is CASSYPTALGETQYF. The DNA of the CDR3 is TGTGCCAGCAGCTACCCGACTGCCCTGGGGGAGACCCAGTACTTC.

The rearrangement uses TRBV11-1 and TRBJ2-1; 12 positions agree with TRBD2. Trimming removed 2 bases from V and 5 bases from J; junction bases left unmatched: 10. Germline V CDR1 and CDR2: SGHAT, FQDESV (reference sequence). The CDR3 covers 18 residues. The CDR3 sequence is CASSLYLLAGGRNNEQFF. CDR3 bases: TGTGCCAGCAGCTTATATCTGCTAGCGGGGGGGCGGAACAATGAGCAGTTCTTC.

This clonotype was recorded at least ten times. The chain joins TRBV5-1 to TRBJ2-3; 11 bases agree with TRBD2. V shed 4 bases, J shed 0 bases, and the junction held 4 bases outside the gene matches. Germline values: CDR1 SGHRS, CDR2 YFSETQ. This CDR3 is 16 amino acids long. CDR3 loop: CASSRLAGISTDTQYF. CDR3 sequence (DNA): TGCGCCAGCAGCAGACTAGCGGGGATTAGCACAGATACGCAGTATTTT.

This clonotype was seen ten or more times. The J gene is TRBJ2-1, the V gene TRBV12-3 or TRBV12-4, with D perhaps TRBD1 (5 bases). V lost 6 bases to trimming and J lost 5 bases, with 8 bases between them. This CDR3 region has 12 residues. This CDR3 is CASSLGHNEQFF. DNA for the CDR3: TGTGCCAGCAGCTTGGGGCACAATGAGCAGTTCTTC.

V usage is TRBV5-1 and J usage is TRBJ1-1; TRBD1 might be the D (5 bases). The CDR3 runs 15 residues. Germline V gene data show CDR1 as SGHRS and CDR2 as YFSETQ. The V end was cut by 0 bases, the J end by 3 bases, with 12 bases between. CDR3 bases: TGCGCCAGCAGCTTGGACGGCAGGGACTACACTGAAGCTTTCTTT. Protein: CASSLDGRDYTEAFF.

The chain couples TRBV6-1 to TRBJ2-7; D is perhaps TRBD2 (6 bases). This CDR3 spans 15 amino acids. Germline assignment: CDR1 MNHNS and CDR2 SASEGT. V lost 3 bases, J lost 0 bases, and 12 bases lay in between. In DNA form, the CDR3 reads TGTGCCAGCAGTGAGGAGCGGGTAAGCTCCTACGAGCAGTACTTC. Translation gives CASSEERVSSYEQYF.